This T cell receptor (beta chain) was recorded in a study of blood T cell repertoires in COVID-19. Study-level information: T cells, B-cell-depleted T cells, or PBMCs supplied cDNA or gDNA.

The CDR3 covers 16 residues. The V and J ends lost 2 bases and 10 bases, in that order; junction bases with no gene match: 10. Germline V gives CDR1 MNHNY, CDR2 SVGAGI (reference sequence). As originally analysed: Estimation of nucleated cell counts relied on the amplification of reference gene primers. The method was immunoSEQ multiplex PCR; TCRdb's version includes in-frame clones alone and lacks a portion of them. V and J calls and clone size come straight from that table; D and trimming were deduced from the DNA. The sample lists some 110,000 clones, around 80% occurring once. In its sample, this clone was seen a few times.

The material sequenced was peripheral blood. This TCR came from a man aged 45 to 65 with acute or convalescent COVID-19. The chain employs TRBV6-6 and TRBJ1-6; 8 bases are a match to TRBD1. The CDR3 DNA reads TGTGCCAGCAGTTACGCTCGACAGGGGCCGGGGTCACCCCTCCACTTT. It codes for CASSYARQGPGSPLHF.